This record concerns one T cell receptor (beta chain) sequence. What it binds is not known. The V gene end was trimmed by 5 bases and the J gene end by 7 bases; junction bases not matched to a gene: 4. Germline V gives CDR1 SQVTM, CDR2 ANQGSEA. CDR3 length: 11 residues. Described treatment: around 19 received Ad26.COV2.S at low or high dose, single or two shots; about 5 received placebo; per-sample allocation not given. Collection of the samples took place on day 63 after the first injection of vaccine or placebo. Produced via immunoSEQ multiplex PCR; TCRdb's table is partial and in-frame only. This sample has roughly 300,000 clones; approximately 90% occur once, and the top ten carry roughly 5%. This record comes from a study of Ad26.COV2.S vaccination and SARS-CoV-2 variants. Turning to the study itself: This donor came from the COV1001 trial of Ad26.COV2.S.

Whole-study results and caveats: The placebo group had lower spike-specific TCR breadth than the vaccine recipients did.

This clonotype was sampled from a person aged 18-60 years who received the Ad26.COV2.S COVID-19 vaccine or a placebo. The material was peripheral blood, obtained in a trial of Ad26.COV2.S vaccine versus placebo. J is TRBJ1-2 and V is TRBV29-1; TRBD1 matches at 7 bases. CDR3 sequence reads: CSVREGAGYTF. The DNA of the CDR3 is TGCAGCGTTAGGGAGGGGGCTGGCTACACCTTC.